These 20 T cell receptor beta chains came from one sample sequenced in a study of T cell changes during pregnancy in multiple sclerosis. Using immunoSEQ multiplex PCR, the repertoire was profiled, and TCRdb retains in-frame clones only, with some absent. The sample consists of about 97,000 clones, 90% of them appearing once. This sample comprised peripheral blood, obtained in the second trimester of pregnancy. These receptors originate from a female donor in good health, enrolled as a control in a pregnancy study.

The rearrangement uses TRBV28 and TRBJ1-5; 7 nucleotides align to TRBD1. This CDR3 has 14 residues. The V gene's germline CDR1 is MDHEN and CDR2 SYDVKM. The V segment lost 3 bases and the J segment 3 bases; nucleotides outside the gene matches: 2. CDR3 nucleotide sequence: TGTGCCAGCAGTTTGACAGGGTTCAATCAGCCCCAGCATTTT. As protein: CASSLTGFNQPQHF. Drawing the rest from reference TRBV28 and TRBJ1-5, the complete variable domain is DVKVTQSSRYLVKRTGEKVFLECVQDMDHENMFWYRQDPGLGLRLIYFSYDVKMKEKGDIPEGYSVSREKKERFSLILESASTNQTSMYLCASSLTGFNQPQHFGDGTRLSIL.

The rearrangement links TRBV6-1 to TRBJ1-1, with 9 bases aligning to TRBD1. The CDR3 consists of 15 residues. V lost 0 bases, J lost 8 bases, and 7 bases stayed unmatched. Per germline, CDR1 MNHNS and CDR2 SASEGT. For the CDR3, the DNA is TGTGCCAGCAGTGAAGCTGGGACAGGGAATTGGGAAGCTTTCTTT. Its translation is CASSEAGTGNWEAFF.

The V call is TRBV5-1, the J call TRBJ2-3; D perhaps matches TRBD2 (6 bases). V was shortened by 1 base and J by 6 bases, with 12 bases between the two germline ends. The CDR3 contains 14 residues. Germline V gene data show CDR1 as SGHRS and CDR2 as YFSETQ. The CDR3 loop reads CASSLSREMDTQYF. Written as DNA, the CDR3 is TGCGCCAGCAGCTTGAGTCGGGAGATGGATACGCAGTATTTT.

The V and J genes are TRBV11-3 and TRBJ2-7; no clear D. Germline V gives CDR1 SGHNT, CDR2 YENEEA. V was trimmed by 0 bases and J by 3 bases, leaving 6 bases between them. The CDR3 runs 13 residues. The CDR3 protein is CASSLDTGYEQYF. CDR3 nucleotide sequence: TGTGCCAGCAGCTTAGACACGGGCTACGAGCAGTACTTC.

The rearrangement links TRBV5-1 to TRBJ2-3; D unresolved. With 3 bases removed from V and 0 bases from J, the gap between germline ends came to 8 bases. This CDR3 region has 14 residues. Germline V CDR1 and CDR2: SGHRS, YFSETQ. Here the CDR3 reads CASSSSSSTDTQYF. As DNA, the CDR3 is TGCGCCAGCAGCTCTAGTAGTAGCACAGATACGCAGTATTTT.

This sequence joins TRBV12-5 and TRBJ1-1, with TRBD1 as a possible D gene (5 bases). V lost 2 bases and J lost 3, with 16 bases in between. Germline V gives CDR1 LGHNT, CDR2 FRNRAP. This CDR3 is built from 16 residues. CDR3 sequence reads: CASGLHGGVGDTEAFF. The CDR3 nucleotides read TGTGCTAGTGGTTTGCACGGAGGGGTTGGCGACACTGAAGCTTTCTTT.

This chain joins TRBV18 and TRBJ1-2; D is uncertain. V was trimmed by 3 bases and J by 2 bases, leaving 13 bases between them. The CDR3 consists of 15 residues. Germline assignment: CDR1 KGHSH and CDR2 LQKENI. This chain's CDR3 is CASSPNPTLNYGYTF. CDR3 in DNA: TGTGCCAGCTCACCCAACCCTACCCTAAACTATGGCTACACCTTC.

The CDR3 region has the DNA TGCGCCAGCAGCGCATCAGGCGCCGGGACTAGAGTCTTCAATGAGCAGTTCTTC. Residues: CASSASGAGTRVFNEQFF. V is TRBV5-1 and J is TRBJ2-1, with 8 bases identical to TRBD2. CDR1 SGHRS and CDR2 YFSETQ come from the germline V gene. After removal of 4 bases from V and 6 bases from J, the junction contained 18 bases not matched to a gene. The CDR3 loop spans 18 amino acids.

This clone was seen more than once but under ten times. V and J are TRBV13 and TRBJ1-1, with D unclear. CDR1 PRHDT and CDR2 FYEKMQ come from the germline V gene (reference sequence). The CDR3 runs to 13 residues. Trimming removed 0 bases from V and 4 bases from J, with 6 bases in between. The CDR3 DNA follows: TGTGCCAGCAGCTTAGGGCCGGGCACTGAAGCTTTCTTT. Translating it yields CASSLGPGTEAFF.

The J gene is TRBJ1-2, the V gene TRBV9; TRBD1 might be the D (5 bases). The germline V gene has CDR1 SGDLS and CDR2 YYNGEE. The V and J ends lost 7 bases and 4 bases respectively, with 14 bases between them. The CDR3 is 13 residues long. In DNA form, the CDR3 reads TGTGCCAGCGGATCGGAGGGGCTCTATGGCTACACCTTC. It encodes CASGSEGLYGYTF.

A few counts support this clone. This chain joins TRBV18 and TRBJ1-6; 7 bases align to TRBD1. The CDR3 is 14 residues long. V trimming: 2 bases; J trimming: 6 bases; junction bases outside the gene matches: 1. Germline CDR1 and CDR2: KGHSH and LQKENI. The CDR3, as DNA: TGTGCCAGCTCACCAACAGGGGTTAATTCACCCCTCCACTTT. It codes for CASSPTGVNSPLHF.

In this sample, this clone turned up a few times. The J gene is TRBJ1-5, the V gene TRBV6-5, with 7 bases lining up with TRBD1. Germline CDR1 MNHEY, CDR2 SVGAGI. Unmatched junction bases numbered 4, after V lost 6 bases and J lost 2 bases. The CDR3 has 14 residues. The CDR3 DNA reads as TGTGCCAGCAGACGGACAGGTCGCAATCAGCCCCAGCATTTT. Translating gives CASRRTGRNQPQHF.

The rearrangement uses TRBV4-3 and TRBJ1-1; no clear D gene. Germline assignment: CDR1 LGHNA and CDR2 YSLEER. There are 15 residues in the CDR3. The V end was cut by 3 bases, the J end by 1 base, with 12 bases between. The CDR3 loop reads CASSHGGRENTEAFF. The DNA of the CDR3 is TGCGCCAGCAGCCACGGCGGTCGGGAGAACACTGAAGCTTTCTTT.

This sequence joins TRBV30 and TRBJ2-1, with D possibly being TRBD1 (5 bases). This CDR3 is built from 12 residues. Looked up from germline, CDR1 is GTSNPN and CDR2 is SVGIG (reference sequence). Trimming cost V 4 bases and J 8 bases, with 12 bases left between them. Here the CDR3 reads CAWTWGEYEQFF. For the CDR3, the DNA is TGTGCCTGGACTTGGGGCGAATATGAGCAGTTCTTC.

This clone is a singleton in its sample. The V and J genes are TRBV6-5 and TRBJ2-3, with 8 bases aligning to TRBD2. V was clipped by 5 bases and J by 4 bases; unmatched bases: 8. The CDR3 has 15 amino acids. Germline CDR1 is MNHEY and CDR2 is SVGAGI. CDR3 nucleotide sequence: TGTGCCAGCAGTCGCTCTAGCGGGTTACCAGATACGCAGTATTTT. Translated, it gives CASSRSSGLPDTQYF.

CDR3 sequence: CASSDRQAGNQPQHF. The CDR3 region has the DNA TGCGCCAGCAGTGATAGACAGGCCGGCAATCAGCCCCAGCATTTT. J is TRBJ1-5 and V is TRBV10-2, with a weak D call TRBD1 (6 bases). CDR1 is WSHSY and CDR2 is SAAADI in the germline V gene. This CDR3 is 15 amino acids long. Trimming took 3 bases from V and 2 from J, leaving 11 bases between them.

The genes are TRBV27 and TRBJ2-1; 10 positions agree with TRBD2. The CDR3 extends over 19 amino acids. The germline gives CDR1 MNHEY, CDR2 SMNVEV (reference sequence). Trimming took 0 bases from V and 0 from J; bases not matched to a gene: 8. In DNA, the CDR3 is TGTGCCAGCAGTTTATCGAGCGGGAGGGCCGTATCCTCCTACAATGAGCAGTTCTTC. This translates into CASSLSSGRAVSSYNEQFF.

The rearrangement uses TRBV5-1 and TRBJ2-3; no firm D call. The germline CDR1 and CDR2 sequences are SGHRS and YFSETQ. V was shortened by 4 bases and J by 1 base, with 16 bases between the two germline ends. The CDR3 spans 16 residues. CDR3 sequence: CASSPSAGLGTDTQYF. The DNA for the CDR3 is TGCGCCAGCAGCCCCTCGGCAGGTCTGGGCACAGATACGCAGTATTTT. The full variable domain, completed using reference TRBV5-1 and TRBJ2-3, is KAGVTQTPRYLIKTRGQQVTLSCSPISGHRSVSWYQQTPGQGLQFLFEYFSETQRNKGNFPGRFSGRQFSNSRSEMNVSTLELGDSALYLCASSPSAGLGTDTQYFGPGTRLTVL.

The V gene is TRBV2, the J gene TRBJ2-1; 7 positions match TRBD1. Trimming at V came to 5 bases and at J to 4 bases, leaving 8 bases not matched to a gene. The length of the CDR3 is 15 residues. Germline CDR1 reads SNHLY; CDR2 reads FYNNEI. As DNA, the CDR3 is TGTGCCAGCAGTCCACCGGGACAGAAGTACAATGAGCAGTTCTTC. It codes for CASSPPGQKYNEQFF.

The chain has TRBV9 and TRBJ2-5; TRBD2 aligns across 14 bases. In germline, CDR1 is SGDLS, CDR2 YYNGEE. The CDR3 runs 18 residues. V dropped 4 bases and J dropped 4; count of bases not matched to a gene: 12. CDR3 sequence (DNA): TGTGCCAGCAGCACGGGGAGGGGGACTAGCGGGAGAGGAGAGACCCAGTACTTC. It codes for CASSTGRGTSGRGETQYF.